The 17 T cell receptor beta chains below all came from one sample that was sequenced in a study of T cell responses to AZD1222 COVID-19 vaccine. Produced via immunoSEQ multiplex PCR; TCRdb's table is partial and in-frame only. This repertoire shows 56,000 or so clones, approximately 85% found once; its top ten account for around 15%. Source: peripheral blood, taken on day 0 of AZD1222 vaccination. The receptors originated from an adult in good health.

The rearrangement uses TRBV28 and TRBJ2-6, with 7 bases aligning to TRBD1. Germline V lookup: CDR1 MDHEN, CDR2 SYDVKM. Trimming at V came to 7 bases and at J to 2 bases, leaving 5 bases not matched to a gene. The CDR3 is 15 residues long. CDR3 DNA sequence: TGTGCCAGCAACGAACAGGGGACTGGGGCCAACGTCCTGACTTTC. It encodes CASNEQGTGANVLTF.

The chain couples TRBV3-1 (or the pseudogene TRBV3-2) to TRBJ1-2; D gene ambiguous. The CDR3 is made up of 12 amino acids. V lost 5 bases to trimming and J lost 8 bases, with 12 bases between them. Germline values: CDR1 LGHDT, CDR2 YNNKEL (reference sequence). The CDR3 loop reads CASSWGAAGYTF. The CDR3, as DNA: TGTGCCAGCAGCTGGGGTGCGGCAGGCTACACCTTC.

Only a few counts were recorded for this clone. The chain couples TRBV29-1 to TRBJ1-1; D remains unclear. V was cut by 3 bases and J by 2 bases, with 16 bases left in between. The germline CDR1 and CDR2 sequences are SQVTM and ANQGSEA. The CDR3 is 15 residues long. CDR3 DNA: TGCAGCGTTGAGGTGGCGTCCCTATTTAACACTGAAGCTTTCTTT. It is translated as CSVEVASLFNTEAFF.

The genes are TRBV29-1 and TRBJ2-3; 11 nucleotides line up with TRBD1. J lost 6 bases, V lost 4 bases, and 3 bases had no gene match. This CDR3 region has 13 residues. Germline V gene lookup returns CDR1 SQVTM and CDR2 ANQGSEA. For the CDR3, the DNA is TGCAGCGTTGCGGGACAGGGGGGCGATACGCAGTATTTT. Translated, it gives CSVAGQGGDTQYF.

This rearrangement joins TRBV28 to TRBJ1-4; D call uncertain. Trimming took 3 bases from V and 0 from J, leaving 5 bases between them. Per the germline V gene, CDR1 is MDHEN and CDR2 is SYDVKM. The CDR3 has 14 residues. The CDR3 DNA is TGTGCCAGCAGTTTTCACTCAACTAATGAAAAACTGTTTTTT. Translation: CASSFHSTNEKLFF.

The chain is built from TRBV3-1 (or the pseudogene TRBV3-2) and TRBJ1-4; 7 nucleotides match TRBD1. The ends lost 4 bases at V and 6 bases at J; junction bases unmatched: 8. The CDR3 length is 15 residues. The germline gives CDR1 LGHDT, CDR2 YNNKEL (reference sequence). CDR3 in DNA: TGTGCCAGCAGCCCTACCGGAGGGGGCGATGAAAAACTGTTTTTT. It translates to CASSPTGGGDEKLFF.

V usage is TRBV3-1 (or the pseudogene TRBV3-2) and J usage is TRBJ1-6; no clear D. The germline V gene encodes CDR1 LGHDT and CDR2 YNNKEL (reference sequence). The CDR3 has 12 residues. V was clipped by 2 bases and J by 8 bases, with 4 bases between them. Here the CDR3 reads CASSQLYSPLHF. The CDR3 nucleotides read TGTGCCAGCAGCCAACTGTATTCACCCCTCCACTTT.

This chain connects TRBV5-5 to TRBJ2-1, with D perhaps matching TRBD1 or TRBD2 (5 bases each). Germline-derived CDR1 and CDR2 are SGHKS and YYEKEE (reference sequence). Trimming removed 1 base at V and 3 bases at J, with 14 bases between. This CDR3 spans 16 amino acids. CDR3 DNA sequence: TGTGCCAGCAGCTTGAGACGGGGCGGAGGCTACAATGAGCAGTTCTTC. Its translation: CASSLRRGGGYNEQFF.

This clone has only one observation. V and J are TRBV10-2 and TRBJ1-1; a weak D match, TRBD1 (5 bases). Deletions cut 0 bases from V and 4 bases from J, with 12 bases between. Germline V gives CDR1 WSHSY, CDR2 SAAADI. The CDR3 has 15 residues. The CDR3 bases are TGCGCCAGCAGTGAGTCTTTGGGGACGAGCACTGAAGCTTTCTTT. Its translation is CASSESLGTSTEAFF.

The CDR3 reads CAISESGSAFF. In DNA, the CDR3 is TGTGCCATCAGTGAGTCGGGGAGCGCTTTCTTT. The chain links TRBV10-3 to TRBJ1-1; D is ambiguous. V lost 0 bases and J 11 bases, leaving 7 bases between the germline ends. Germline V gene data show CDR1 as ENHRY and CDR2 as SYGVKD. CDR3 size: 11 residues.

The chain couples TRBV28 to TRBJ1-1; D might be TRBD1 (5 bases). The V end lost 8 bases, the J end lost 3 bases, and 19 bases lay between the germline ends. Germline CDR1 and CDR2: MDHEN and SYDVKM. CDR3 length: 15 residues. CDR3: CASGLGRLGDTEAFF. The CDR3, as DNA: TGTGCCAGCGGGCTGGGAAGGCTAGGGGACACTGAAGCTTTCTTT.

Here the CDR3 DNA reads TGCGCCAGCAGCCAAGCCTTATTAAGGAGCACTGGAAACACCATATATTTT. Residues: CASSQALLRSTGNTIYF. This chain links TRBV4-1 with TRBJ1-3; D not resolved. The CDR3 sequence is 17 residues long. V gave up 1 base and J gave up 2 bases, with 15 bases separating them. Germline V gives CDR1 MGHRA, CDR2 YSYEKL.

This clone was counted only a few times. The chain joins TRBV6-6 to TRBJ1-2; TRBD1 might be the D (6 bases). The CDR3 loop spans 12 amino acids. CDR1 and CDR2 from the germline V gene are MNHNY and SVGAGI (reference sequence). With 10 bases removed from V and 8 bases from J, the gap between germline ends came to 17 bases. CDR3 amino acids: CATDSPYDGYTF. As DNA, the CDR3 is TGTGCCACGGACAGCCCATACGACGGCTACACCTTC.

Here the CDR3 reads CASSLALTKETQYF. CDR3 DNA sequence: TGTGCCAGCAGCTTAGCGCTAACAAAAGAGACCCAGTACTTC. This chain links TRBV11-2 with TRBJ2-5; unclear D gene. Germline V gives CDR1 SGHAT, CDR2 FQNNGV. CDR3 length: 14 residues. Trimming cost V 1 base and J 3 bases, with 9 bases left between them.

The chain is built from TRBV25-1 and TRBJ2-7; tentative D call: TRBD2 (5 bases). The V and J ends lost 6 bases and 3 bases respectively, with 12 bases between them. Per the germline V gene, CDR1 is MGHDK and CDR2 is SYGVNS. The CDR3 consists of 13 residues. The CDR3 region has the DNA TGTGCCAGCAGCCCACGGGGAAACTACGAGCAGTACTTC. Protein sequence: CASSPRGNYEQYF.

CDR3 residues: CASSLYNEQFF. The CDR3 coding sequence is TGTGCCAGCAGTCTCTACAATGAGCAGTTCTTC. The chain has TRBV28 and TRBJ2-1, with no clear D. The CDR3 is made up of 11 amino acids. The germline gives CDR1 MDHEN, CDR2 SYDVKM. V was cut by 5 bases and J by 3 bases, with 2 bases left in between.

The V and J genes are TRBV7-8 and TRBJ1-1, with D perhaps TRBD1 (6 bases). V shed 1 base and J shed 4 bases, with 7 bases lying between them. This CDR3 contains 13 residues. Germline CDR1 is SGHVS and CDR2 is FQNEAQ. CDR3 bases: TGTGCCAGCAGCTTAGACAGGGTCACTGAAGCTTTCTTT. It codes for CASSLDRVTEAFF.